This T cell receptor beta chain was documented in a study of T cell responses to AZD1222 COVID-19 vaccine. Study-wide results and limits: There were mostly white British donors and more females than males, and clonal diversity was possibly underestimated.

V lost 2 bases to trimming and J lost 1 base, with 6 bases between them. The germline V gene encodes CDR1 SGHTS and CDR2 YDEGEE. The CDR3 sequence is 13 residues long. On this clone itself: The target antigen is unknown.

Second-dose groups at about 4 or about 12 weeks were pooled. Profiled with immunoSEQ multiplex PCR; TCRdb holds only in-frame clones, not every one. Of around 150,000 clones listed, just under 95% are singletons. V is TRBV5-8 and J is TRBJ1-1, with D hard to call. The material sequenced was peripheral blood, taken 28 days after the second AZD1222 dose. The TCR was taken from an adult who received the AZD1222 COVID-19 vaccine. The CDR3 DNA sequence: TGTGCCAGCAGCTTTAACAGGAACACTGAAGCTTTCTTT. Its protein product is CASSFNRNTEAFF. The variable domain in full, completed from reference TRBV5-8 and TRBJ1-1, reads EAGVTQSPTHLIKTRGQQATLRCSPISGHTSVYWYQQALGLGLQFLLWYDEGEERNRGNFPPRFSGRQFPNYSSELNVNALELEDSALYLCASSFNRNTEAFFGQGTRLTVV.